Described below is a single T cell receptor (beta chain) sequence and its context. Its antigen is as yet unknown. From germline, CDR1 is SGHDT and CDR2 YYEEEE. The CDR3 spans 13 residues. With V trimmed by 4 bases and J by 6 bases, 5 bases remained unmatched. Data came from immunoSEQ multiplex PCR; TCRdb stores just in-frame clones and leaves some out. The sample yields over 2 million clones, about 95% seen once. This sample stems from a study of shared clonotypes between healthy human individuals. CD45RO-negative cells were positively selected for CCR7, leaving out terminally differentiated effector memory CD45RA+ cells. Study results and limitations: Even with large depth, rarefaction showed that sorted-subset sequencing was incomplete. Across a handful of donors, naive CD4 shared about 5%, naive CD8 more than 3%, memory CD4 roughly 2.5%, memory CD8 about 0.4%. Unshared clonotypes carried lower generation probabilities than those common to all four donors.

The V call is TRBV5-6, the J call TRBJ2-7; 9 bases line up with TRBD1. Sequenced: naive CD8+ T cells sorted from blood. This receptor was identified in a man between 18 and 35 years old in good health. This CDR3 reads CASSVGQGVEQYF. The CDR3 nucleotides are TGTGCCAGCAGCGTGGGACAGGGAGTCGAGCAGTACTTC.